This T cell receptor beta chain was identified during a study of blood T cell repertoires in COVID-19. Across the study: The United States, Italy and Spain supplied acute and convalescent COVID-19 samples. Sample material is recorded as cDNA or gDNA derived from T cells, B-cell-depleted T cells, or PBMCs.

After removal of 6 bases from V and 7 bases from J, the junction contained 10 bases not matched to a gene. This CDR3 contains 15 residues. Germline V gene data show CDR1 as KGHDR and CDR2 as SFDVKD. As originally analysed: Cell counts per sample came from amplifying reference gene primers. Only in-frame clones appear in the TCRdb table, and some are missing; sequencing was by immunoSEQ multiplex PCR. From that table come the V and J calls and clone size; the DNA was used to work out D and trimming. The sample contains fewer than 200,000 clones, around nine tenths of which appear only once. The TCR was taken from a man aged 45-65 years with acute or convalescent COVID-19. V and J are TRBV24-1 and TRBJ2-1; 8 bases map to TRBD2. The sample was peripheral blood. This CDR3 is CATSFSGTQGNEQFF. The CDR3 bases are TGTGCCACCAGTTTTAGCGGGACCCAGGGGAATGAGCAGTTCTTC.